Included here is one T cell receptor (beta chain) sequence, with context. Its antigen is not identified. PCR amplification relied on 60 Vbeta primers (plus 13 Jbeta primers). The assay was immunoSEQ multiplex PCR, and TCRdb's table has in-frame clones only and misses some. The repertoire includes approximately 160,000 clones, roughly 79% of them detected once, and 7% sits in the top ten. CDR1 is MGHRA and CDR2 is YSYEKL in the germline V gene. V was cut by 0 bases and J by 1 base, with 12 bases left in between. The CDR3 loop spans 16 amino acids. The entry originates in a study of cytomegalovirus exposure and HLA in healthy donors. Study results and caveats: Roughly uniform sequencing depth across donors was assumed, possibly incorrectly. With further analysis later on, most CMV-associated TCR beta chains appeared HLA-restricted. Earlier analysis looked at TCR beta V segments, and most were productive about 87% or about 30% of the time.

The V call is TRBV4-1, the J call TRBJ1-1; possible D gene TRBD1, 5 bases. The sequenced material came from PBMCs. This TCR was sampled from a middle-aged woman in good health and CMV-seropositive. The CDR3 spells CASSQEGSGGNTEAFF. The DNA for the CDR3 is TGCGCCAGCAGCCAAGAGGGGTCGGGGGGGAACACTGAAGCTTTCTTT.